These 13 T cell receptor beta chains were sequenced from one sample in a study of memory CD4+ T cells and cytomegalovirus serostatus. Here immunoSEQ multiplex PCR was the method, and the copy in TCRdb shows in-frame clones only, minus some. Of about 29,000 clones listed, around 75% are singletons. Single viable CD3+CD4+CD8-CD45RO+ cells were sorted as the memory CD4+ T cells. Sample: memory CD4+ T cells from blood. These receptors were taken from an adult in good health and CMV-seronegative.

CDR3 amino acids: CASSLSSGPNNEQFF. Written as DNA, the CDR3 is TGTGCCAGCAGCCTTTCCTCGGGGCCTAACAATGAGCAGTTCTTC. The rearrangement links TRBV27 to TRBJ2-1; D could derive from TRBD1 or TRBD2 (5 bases each). Trimming took off 6 bases at V and 5 bases at J, with 17 bases between the two ends. The CDR3 loop spans 15 amino acids. In germline, CDR1 is MNHEY, CDR2 SMNVEV (reference sequence).

This rearrangement joins TRBV6-1 to TRBJ2-6, with D maybe TRBD2 (6 bases). Germline V CDR1 and CDR2: MNHNS, SASEGT. Trimming removed 3 bases at V and 0 bases at J, with 18 bases between. This CDR3 is built from 19 residues. CDR3 sequence: CASSDRRAGSFSGANVLTF. The CDR3 bases are TGTGCCAGCAGTGATCGGAGGGCCGGGTCGTTCTCTGGGGCCAACGTCCTGACTTTC.

The chain couples TRBV15 to TRBJ2-7, with D tentatively TRBD1 or TRBD2 (5 bases each). This CDR3 comprises 14 residues. The germline gives CDR1 LNHNV, CDR2 YYDKDF (reference sequence). The V end was cut by 0 bases, the J end by 6 bases, with 12 bases between. CDR3 in amino acids: CATSRDRDGGEQYF. The CDR3 DNA follows: TGTGCCACCAGCAGAGACAGGGATGGAGGCGAGCAGTACTTC. Complete variable domain (other parts from reference TRBV15 and TRBJ2-7): DAMVIQNPRYQVTQFGKPVTLSCSQTLNHNVMYWYQQKSSQAPKLLFHYYDKDFNNEADTPDNFQSRRPNTSFCFLDIRSPGLGDTAMYLCATSRDRDGGEQYFGPGTRLTVT.

The chain joins TRBV6-4 to TRBJ2-1, with 7 nucleotides matching TRBD2. This CDR3 contains 16 residues. V lost 3 bases and J lost 4; bases outside the gene matches: 9. The germline V gene has CDR1 MRHNA and CDR2 SNTAGT. The CDR3 DNA is TGTGCCAGCAGTGAGGCCGGGCTAGCGGCTTACAATGAGCAGTTCTTC. The encoded protein is CASSEAGLAAYNEQFF.

The rearrangement uses TRBV9 and TRBJ1-6, with D maybe TRBD1 (5 bases). There are 18 residues in the CDR3. CDR1 and CDR2 (germline): SGDLS, YYNGEE. V dropped 0 bases and J dropped 0 bases, with 13 bases sitting between them. CDR3: CASSVDVFGGSYNSPLHF. CDR3 sequence (DNA): TGTGCCAGCAGCGTAGACGTATTCGGGGGCTCCTATAATTCACCCCTCCACTTT.

V usage is TRBV29-1 and J usage is TRBJ2-3; 8 nucleotides match TRBD2. The CDR3 spans 16 residues. CDR1 and CDR2 (germline): SQVTM, ANQGSEA. V lost 4 bases, J lost 0 bases, and 9 bases stayed unmatched. The CDR3 DNA reads as TGCAGCGTTGCCCGCCCCGGGGGGGTGAGCACAGATACGCAGTATTTT. It is translated as CSVARPGGVSTDTQYF.

In its sample, this clone was seen once. The chain has TRBV6-1 and TRBJ1-2, with D tentatively TRBD1 (5 bases). Germline values: CDR1 MNHNS, CDR2 SASEGT. The CDR3 is made up of 15 amino acids. Trimming pared 1 base from V and 4 bases from J, leaving 13 bases between. Written as DNA, the CDR3 is TGTGCCAGCAGTGAAGTCGGAGGGGTCGGCTATGGCTACACCTTC. Translation: CASSEVGGVGYGYTF.

The rearrangement joins TRBV19 to TRBJ1-6, with 7 bases that match TRBD1. Germline V gives CDR1 LNHDA, CDR2 SQIVND (reference sequence). V trimming: 8 bases; J trimming: 13 bases; junction bases outside the gene matches: 11. The CDR3 has 13 amino acids. CDR3 nucleotides: TGTGCCAGTCGCCGAGGGGGCGAGGTGCCCCTCCACTTT. Translation gives CASRRGGEVPLHF. Full variable domain (rest looked up from reference TRBV19 and TRBJ1-6): DGGITQSPKYLFRKEGQNVTLSCEQNLNHDAMYWYRQDPGQGLRLIYYSQIVNDFQKGDIAEGYSVSREKKESFPLTVTSAQKNPTAFYLCASRRGGEVPLHFGNGTRLTVT.

The chain uses TRBV19 and TRBJ1-5, with 8 bases matching TRBD1. Per germline, CDR1 LNHDA and CDR2 SQIVND (reference sequence). The trim removed 5 bases at V and 2 bases at J, leaving 5 bases unmatched. This CDR3 contains 15 residues. The CDR3 DNA sequence: TGTGCCAGTAGTCGTAAGGGACAGGGCAATCAGCCCCAGCATTTT. It yields the protein CASSRKGQGNQPQHF.

The chain recombines TRBV4-1 with TRBJ2-1; D possibly corresponds to TRBD1 (5 bases). V lost 0 bases and J 6 bases, leaving 15 bases between the germline ends. The CDR3 loop spans 16 amino acids. Germline V lookup: CDR1 MGHRA, CDR2 YSYEKL. The CDR3 sequence: CASSQETALKINEQFF. The CDR3 DNA is TGCGCCAGCAGCCAAGAGACAGCGCTCAAAATCAATGAGCAGTTCTTC.

V gene TRBV5-4 combines with J gene TRBJ2-7, with a tentative D call TRBD2 (6 bases). Per germline, CDR1 SGHNT and CDR2 YYREEE (reference sequence). Trimming took 4 bases from V and 3 from J, leaving 17 bases between them. CDR3 size: 15 residues. CDR3 DNA: TGTGCCAGCAGCCAAGACCTGGGACTCGTCTACGAGCAGTACTTC. It codes for CASSQDLGLVYEQYF.

This clone appeared a few times. In DNA, the CDR3 is TGTGCCAGCAGTGAAGCGCTTCGAGGGGACACTGAAGCTTTCTTT. It codes for CASSEALRGDTEAFF. This chain joins TRBV2 and TRBJ1-1, with D maybe TRBD1 (5 bases). The CDR3 spans 15 residues. Germline V gives CDR1 SNHLY, CDR2 FYNNEI. Trimming left V 0 bases short and J 3 bases short, with 11 bases between.

V and J are TRBV5-8 and TRBJ1-2, with TRBD1 matching over 7 bases. The CDR3 is made up of 14 amino acids. The V and J ends lost 2 bases and 5 bases, in that order; junction bases with no gene match: 6. Germline V CDR1 and CDR2: SGHTS, YDEGEE. CDR3 region: CASSFGQEGYGYTF. The CDR3 DNA reads TGTGCCAGCAGCTTCGGACAGGAGGGGTATGGCTACACCTTC.